This TCR beta chain was recorded in a study of vaccination effects on CD4 cells after COVID-19. Study-level findings and limits: Both infection-induced and vaccine-induced clones contracted markedly at late post-vaccination timepoints. Healthy vaccinees' vaccine-induced clones included only 1 of 255 that recognized common cold coronaviruses. Recruitment yielded few convalescent patients, and the study had no early post-infection timepoints.

Viral peptide pool expansion of antigen-specific CD4+ T cells preceded sequencing in the ViraFEST assay. Upon completion of 10 days in culture, CD4+ T cells were isolated. Nucleocapsid antibody tests were negative, and the vaccine recipients had no prior SARS-CoV-2 infection. Half-medium replacement with IL-2 medium occurred on days 3 and 7. Per the germline V gene, CDR1 is SGHTA and CDR2 is FQGNSA. The germline V and J ends were trimmed by 4 bases and 6 bases, with 13 bases remaining between them. There are 14 residues in the CDR3. In the case of this clone: Antigen specificity is unknown.

Data came from immunoSEQ multiplex PCR; TCRdb stores just in-frame clones and leaves some out. The sample holds 65,000 or so clones, less than 85% seen once. This clonotype was sampled from a human donor who received a COVID-19 vaccine. The rearrangement links TRBV7-2 to TRBJ1-5, with TRBD1 as a possible D gene (6 bases). This sample comprised CD4+ T cells from PBMCs cultured with HCoV-NL63 spike peptides, obtained before COVID-19 vaccination. The CDR3 loop is CASSWRGGRQPQHF. DNA for the CDR3: TGTGCCAGCAGCTGGAGAGGGGGTCGTCAGCCCCAGCATTTT. The variable domain in full, completed from reference TRBV7-2 and TRBJ1-5, reads GAGVSQSPSNKVTEKGKDVELRCDPISGHTALYWYRQSLGQGLEFLIYFQGNSAPDKSGLPSDRFSAERTGGSVSTLTIQRTQQEDSAVYLCASSWRGGRQPQHFGDGTRLSIL.